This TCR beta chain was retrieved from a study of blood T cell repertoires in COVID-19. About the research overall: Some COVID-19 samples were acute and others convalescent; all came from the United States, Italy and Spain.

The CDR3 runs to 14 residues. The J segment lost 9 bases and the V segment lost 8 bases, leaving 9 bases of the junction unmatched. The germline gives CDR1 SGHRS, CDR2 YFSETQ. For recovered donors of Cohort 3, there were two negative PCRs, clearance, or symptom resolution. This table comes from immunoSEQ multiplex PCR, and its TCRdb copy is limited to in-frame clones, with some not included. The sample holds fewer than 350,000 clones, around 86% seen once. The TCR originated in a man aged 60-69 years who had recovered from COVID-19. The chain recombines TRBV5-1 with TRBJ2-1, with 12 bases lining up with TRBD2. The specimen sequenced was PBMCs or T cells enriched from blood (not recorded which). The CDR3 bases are TGCGCCAGTTCTGGACTAGCGGGAATTGGTGAGCAGTTCTTC. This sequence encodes CASSGLAGIGEQFF.